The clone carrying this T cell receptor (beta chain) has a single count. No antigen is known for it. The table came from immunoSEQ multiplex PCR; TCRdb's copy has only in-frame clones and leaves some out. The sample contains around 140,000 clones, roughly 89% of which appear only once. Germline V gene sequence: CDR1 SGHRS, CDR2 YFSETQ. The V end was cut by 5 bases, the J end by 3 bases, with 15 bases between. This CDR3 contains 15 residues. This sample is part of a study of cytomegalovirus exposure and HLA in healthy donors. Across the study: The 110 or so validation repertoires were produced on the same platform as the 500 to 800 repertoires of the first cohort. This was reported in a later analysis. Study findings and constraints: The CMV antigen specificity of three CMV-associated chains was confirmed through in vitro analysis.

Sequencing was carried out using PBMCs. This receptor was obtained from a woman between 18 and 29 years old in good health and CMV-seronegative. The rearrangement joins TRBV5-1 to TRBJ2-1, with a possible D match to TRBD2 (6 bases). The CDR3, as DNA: TGCGCCAGCAGTCCCGGAGGGGAGTACTACAATGAGCAGTTCTTC. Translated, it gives CASSPGGEYYNEQFF.